This T cell receptor (beta chain) derives from a study of CD8 T cells in ankylosing spondylitis. Overall study findings and caveats: A TCR beta motif of about 8 highly homologous variants seemed to mark ankylosing spondylitis blood.

MiXCR was run by TCRdb on the 5' RACE reads, yielding one entry per CDR3 protein. The table includes 300,000 to 350,000 distinct CDR3 sequences, roughly 12% detected once. In its sample, this clonotype was seen many times. The antigen remains unidentified. This CDR3 is 14 amino acids long. Germline loops: CDR1 DFQATT, CDR2 SNEGSKA (reference sequence). The V gene end was trimmed by 3 bases and the J gene end by 4 bases; junction bases not matched to a gene: 6. The rearrangement joins TRBV20-1 to TRBJ2-1; 7 bases match TRBD2. Sequenced sample: blood, either unsorted or a sorted T cell fraction (not recorded which). The sequence derives from a female donor with ankylosing spondylitis or in good health (not recorded which). The CDR3 DNA reads TGCAGTGCTAGTTCTAGCGGATCATACAATGAGCAGTTCTTC. Protein sequence: CSASSSGSYNEQFF.